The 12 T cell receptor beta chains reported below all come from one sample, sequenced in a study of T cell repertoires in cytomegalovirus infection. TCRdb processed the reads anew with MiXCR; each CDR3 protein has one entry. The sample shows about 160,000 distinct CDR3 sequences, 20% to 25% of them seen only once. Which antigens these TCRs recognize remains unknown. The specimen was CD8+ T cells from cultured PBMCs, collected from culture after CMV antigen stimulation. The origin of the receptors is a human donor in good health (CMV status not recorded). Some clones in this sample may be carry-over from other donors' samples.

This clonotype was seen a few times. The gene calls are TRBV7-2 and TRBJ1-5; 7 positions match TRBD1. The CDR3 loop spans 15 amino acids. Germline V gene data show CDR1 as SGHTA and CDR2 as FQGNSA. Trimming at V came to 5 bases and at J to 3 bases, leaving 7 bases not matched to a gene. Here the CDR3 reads CASSVRQGLNQPQHF. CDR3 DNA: TGTGCCAGCAGCGTGCGACAGGGCCTCAATCAGCCCCAGCATTTT.

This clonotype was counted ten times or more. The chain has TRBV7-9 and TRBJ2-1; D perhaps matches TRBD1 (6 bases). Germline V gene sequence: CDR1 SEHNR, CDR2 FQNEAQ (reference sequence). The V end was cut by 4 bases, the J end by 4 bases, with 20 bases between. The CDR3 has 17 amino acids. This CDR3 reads CASSSRGGLRDYNEQFF. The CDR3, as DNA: TGTGCCAGCAGCTCTCGTGGGGGCCTAAGGGATTACAATGAGCAGTTCTTC.

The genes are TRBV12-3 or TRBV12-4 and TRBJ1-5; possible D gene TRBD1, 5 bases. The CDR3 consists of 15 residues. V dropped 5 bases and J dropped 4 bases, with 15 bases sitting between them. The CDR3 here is CASSLRDSRNQPQHF. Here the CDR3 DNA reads TGTGCCAGCAGTCTGAGGGACTCGAGGAATCAGCCCCAGCATTTT.

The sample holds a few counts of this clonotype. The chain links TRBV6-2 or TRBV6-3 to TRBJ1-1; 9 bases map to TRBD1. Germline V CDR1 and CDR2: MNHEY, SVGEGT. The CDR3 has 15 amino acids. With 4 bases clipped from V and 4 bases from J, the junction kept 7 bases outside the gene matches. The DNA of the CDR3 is TGTGCCAGCAGTTCGCTTACAGGGGGCCTCACTGAAGCTTTCTTT. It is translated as CASSSLTGGLTEAFF.

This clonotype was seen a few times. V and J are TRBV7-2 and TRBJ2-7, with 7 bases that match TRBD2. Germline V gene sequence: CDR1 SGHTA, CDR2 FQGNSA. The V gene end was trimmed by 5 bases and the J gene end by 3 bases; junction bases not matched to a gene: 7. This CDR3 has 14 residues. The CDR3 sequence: CASSMGPGGYEQYF. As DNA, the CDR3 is TGTGCCAGCAGCATGGGACCGGGGGGCTACGAGCAGTACTTC.

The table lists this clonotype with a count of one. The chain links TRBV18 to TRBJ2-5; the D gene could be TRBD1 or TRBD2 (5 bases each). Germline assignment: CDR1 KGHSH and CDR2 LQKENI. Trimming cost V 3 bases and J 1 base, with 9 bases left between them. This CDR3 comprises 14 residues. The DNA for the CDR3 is TGTGCCAGCTCACCCAGGGACGGCCAAGAGACCCAGTACTTC. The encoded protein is CASSPRDGQETQYF.

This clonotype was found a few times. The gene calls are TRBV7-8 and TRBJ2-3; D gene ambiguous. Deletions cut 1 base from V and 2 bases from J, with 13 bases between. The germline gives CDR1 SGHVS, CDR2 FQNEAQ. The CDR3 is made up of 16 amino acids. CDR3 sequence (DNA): TGTGCCAGCAGCTTAGAGGCTTCAGTGCCCACAGATACGCAGTATTTT. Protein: CASSLEASVPTDTQYF.

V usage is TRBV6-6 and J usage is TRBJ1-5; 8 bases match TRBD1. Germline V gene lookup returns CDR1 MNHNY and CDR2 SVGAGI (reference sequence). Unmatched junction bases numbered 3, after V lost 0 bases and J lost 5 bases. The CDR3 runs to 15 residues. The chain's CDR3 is CASSYSDRADQPQHF. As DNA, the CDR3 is TGTGCCAGCAGTTACTCGGACAGGGCGGATCAGCCCCAGCATTTT.

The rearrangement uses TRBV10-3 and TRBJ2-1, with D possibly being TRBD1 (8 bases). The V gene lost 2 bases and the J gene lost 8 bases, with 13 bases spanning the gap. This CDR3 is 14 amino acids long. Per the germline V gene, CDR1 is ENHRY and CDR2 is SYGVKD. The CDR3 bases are TGTGCCATCAGTGAGCATACAGGGGGGGATGAGCAGTTCTTC. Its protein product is CAISEHTGGDEQFF.

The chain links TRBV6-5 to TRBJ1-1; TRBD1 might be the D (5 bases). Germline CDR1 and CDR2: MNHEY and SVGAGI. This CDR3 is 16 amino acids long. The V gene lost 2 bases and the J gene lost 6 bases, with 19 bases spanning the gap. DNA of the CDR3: TGTGCCAGCAGTTACGAGCCCGGCAGGGTGGCGCCTGAAGCTTTCTTT. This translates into CASSYEPGRVAPEAFF.

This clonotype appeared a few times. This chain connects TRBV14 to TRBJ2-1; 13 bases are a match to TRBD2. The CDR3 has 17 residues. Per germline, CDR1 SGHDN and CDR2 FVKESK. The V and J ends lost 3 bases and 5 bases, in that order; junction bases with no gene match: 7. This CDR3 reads CASSHPGLAGTNNEQFF. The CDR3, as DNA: TGTGCCAGCAGCCACCCGGGACTAGCGGGGACAAACAATGAGCAGTTCTTC.

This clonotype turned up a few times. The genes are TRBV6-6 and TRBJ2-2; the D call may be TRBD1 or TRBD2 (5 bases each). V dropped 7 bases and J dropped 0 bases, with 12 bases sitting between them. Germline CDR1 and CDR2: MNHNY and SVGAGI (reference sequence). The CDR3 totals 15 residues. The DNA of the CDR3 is TGTGCCAGCAAGGTCGGGGCCTCGAACACCGGGGAGCTGTTTTTT. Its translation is CASKVGASNTGELFF.